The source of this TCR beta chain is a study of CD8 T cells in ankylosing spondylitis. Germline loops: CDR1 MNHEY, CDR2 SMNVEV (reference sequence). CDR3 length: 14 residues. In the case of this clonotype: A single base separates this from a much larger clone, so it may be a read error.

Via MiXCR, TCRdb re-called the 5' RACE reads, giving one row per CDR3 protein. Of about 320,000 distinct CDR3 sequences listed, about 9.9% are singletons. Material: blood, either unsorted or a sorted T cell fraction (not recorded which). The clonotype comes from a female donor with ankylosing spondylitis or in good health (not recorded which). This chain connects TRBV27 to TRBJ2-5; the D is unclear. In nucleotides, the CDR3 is TGTGCCATCAGTTTAAGGCGGTTCCAAGAGACCCAGTACTTC. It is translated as CAISLRRFQETQYF.